The entry below gives a single T cell receptor beta chain sequence along with its context. This clone was picked up one time. Its specific antigen is unknown. Qualities for individual bases were not recorded, and no much larger clone is one base off. The germline V gene sets CDR1 to SGHTA and CDR2 to FQGNSA. V sheds 3 bases and J sheds 1 base, leaving 12 bases between their ends. Counted from cysteine to phenylalanine, this CDR3 has 16 amino acids. Only CDR3 DNA remains: 48 bases, in frame from the first base. The treatment or condition label here, explained by the study, means: some 20 received Ad26.COV2.S at low or high dose, single or two shots; 5 received placebo; per-sample allocation not given. Repertoires of vaccine and placebo recipients were sequenced from samples collected on day 63 after the first injection. Between 29 July and 7 August 2020, Cohort 1b enrolled 25 adults aged 18-55 years at one site in Boston, USA. As a vaccine, Ad26.COV2.S was a replication-incompetent adenovirus type 26 vector that expressed a prefusion-stabilized SARS-CoV-2 spike protein derived from the original Wuhan strain.

This entry is derived from a study of Ad26.COV2.S vaccination and SARS-CoV-2 variants listed by TCRdb under 2021. Turning to the overall study: Vaccine-arm donors were drawn from COV1001, a multicentre, randomized, double-blind, placebo-controlled phase I-IIa trial of Ad26.COV2.S in healthy adults. Ad26.COV2.S was given intramuscularly at 5x10^10 or 1x10^11 viral particles, as a single shot or as two shots 56 days apart. Sequencing of the TCRbeta repertoire served to evaluate the specificity and breadth of SARS-CoV-2-reactive T cell receptors following Ad26.COV2.S vaccination. A total of 32 samples were included in the TCR-sequenced set, comprising roughly 19 Ad26.COV2.S vaccine recipients, 5 placebo recipients and 8 SARS-CoV-2 convalescent individuals. Trial participants were randomized into five groups of five, in which low-dose or high-dose Ad26.COV2.S was given once or twice, or placebo was given on both occasions. Investigators remained blinded to trial group allocation during experiments and outcome assessment. Paper-wide results and their limitations: Spike-specific TCR breadth was higher in Ad26.COV2.S recipients than in placebo recipients (P = 0.0014). After vaccination, spike-specific CD8+ and CD4+ T cell responses were reported to show substantial breadth. The study lacked the statistical power to compare responses across vaccine doses or regimens. According to the authors, total T cell responses may have been underestimated by the TCR breadth and depth analyses. Vaccine and placebo recipients had comparable non-spike TCR breadth, which fits with the vaccine containing only spike.

The immunoSEQ Assay was used to sequence TCRbeta CDR3 regions. After extraction, genomic DNA underwent amplification by bias-controlled multiplex PCR, followed by high-throughput sequencing. The authors processed their data as follows. Collapsing and filtering of sequences were performed to quantify the absolute abundance of each unique TCRbeta CDR3 region. T cell fraction was estimated by normalization of TCRbeta template counts to usable DNA, with usable DNA being measured through amplification of reference genes present in all nucleated cells. Repertoire TCRs were annotated as SARS-CoV-2-specific by exact matching of V gene, CDR3 amino acid sequence and J gene to a known reactive TCR set. The reference SARS-CoV-2 TCR set was obtained from MIRA and was filtered for enrichment in COVID-19-positive ImmuneCODE repertoires, whereby public or cross-reactive TCRs were removed. Using the MIRA antigens, annotated TCRs were further analysed by specific ORF or by position within an ORF. Depth was the summed frequency of annotated unique rearrangements, while breadth was defined as annotated unique rearrangements over total unique productive rearrangements. Group comparisons of TCR breadth used two-sided Wilcoxon rank-sum tests. TCRdb mirrors the immuneACCESS table, restricted to in-frame sequences. Some clones are absent from its copies; in checked studies, under half trace to an unresolved V gene, and the reason for the others is unknown. Clone size and the V and J calls come from that table; the DNA yielded D and trimming. The sample yields around 350,000 clones; about 85% were counted once. About 3.3% of the sample comes from the top ten.

The chain is assembled from TRBV7-2 and TRBJ2-2, and the D gene may be TRBD2, 6 bases matching. This receptor was obtained from a person between 18 and 59 years old who received the Ad26.COV2.S COVID-19 vaccine or a placebo. The sample consisted of peripheral blood, taken in a trial of Ad26.COV2.S vaccine versus placebo. This receptor carries the CDR3 CASSFYVGGNTGELFF. The DNA sequence is TGTGCCAGCAGCTTTTACGTGGGGGGGAACACCGGGGAGCTGTTTTTT.